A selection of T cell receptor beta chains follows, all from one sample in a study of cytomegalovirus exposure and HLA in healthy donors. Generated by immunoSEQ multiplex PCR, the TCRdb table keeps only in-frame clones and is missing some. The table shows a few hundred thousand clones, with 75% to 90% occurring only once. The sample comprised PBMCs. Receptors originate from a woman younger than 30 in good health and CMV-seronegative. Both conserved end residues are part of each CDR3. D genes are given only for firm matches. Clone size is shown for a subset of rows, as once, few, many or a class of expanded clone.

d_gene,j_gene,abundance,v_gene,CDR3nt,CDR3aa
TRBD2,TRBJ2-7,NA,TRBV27,TGTGCCAGCAGTTTCCGGGGACTAGCGGGAGAACCCTACGAGCAGTACTTC,CASSFRGLAGEPYEQYF
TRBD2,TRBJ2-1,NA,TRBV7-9,TGTGCCAGCACCACTCGAGCGGGAGGGCATGGTAATGAGCAGTTCTTC,CASTTRAGGHGNEQFF
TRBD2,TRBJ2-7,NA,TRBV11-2,TGTGCCAGCAGCTTAGGGGGGACTAGCGGCAGCTCCTACGAGCAGTACTTC,CASSLGGTSGSSYEQYF
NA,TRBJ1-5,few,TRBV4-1,TGCGCCAGCAGCCAAGAATCGGAGAATCAGCCCCAGCATTTT,CASSQESENQPQHF
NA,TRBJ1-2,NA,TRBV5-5,TGTGCCAGCAGCTTGTACAAGGGGAACTATGGCTACACCTTC,CASSLYKGNYGYTF
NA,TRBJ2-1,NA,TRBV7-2,TGTGCCAGCAGCATCTCGGGGGGCCCTTACAATGAGCAGTTCTTC,CASSISGGPYNEQFF
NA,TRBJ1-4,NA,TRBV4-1,TGCGCCAGCAGCCAGCAGGGGTATGAAAAACTGTTTTTT,CASSQQGYEKLFF
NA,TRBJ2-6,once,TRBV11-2,TGTGCCAGCAGCTCTCTCAGGGTAGGGGGTGCTGGGGCCAACGTCCTGACTTTC,CASSSLRVGGAGANVLTF
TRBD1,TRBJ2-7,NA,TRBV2,TGTGCCAGCAGCAGAGTGGGACAGCAATTTAGATACGAGCAGTACTTC,CASSRVGQQFRYEQYF
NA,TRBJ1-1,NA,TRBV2,TGTGCCAGCAGTAGCGGGGGCCTGGGCACTGAAGCTTTCTTT,CASSSGGLGTEAFF
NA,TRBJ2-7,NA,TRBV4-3,TGCGCCAGCAGCCAAGATGCGGGCGCGGCAGGGGGGATTTACGAGCAGTACTTC,CASSQDAGAAGGIYEQYF
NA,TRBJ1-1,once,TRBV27,TGTGCCAGCAGTTTAATCGGGGTCACCGACCTAAACACTGAAGCTTTCTTT,CASSLIGVTDLNTEAFF
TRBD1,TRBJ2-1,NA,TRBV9,TGTGCCAGCAGCTTATCAGACAGGGAGCTTTACAATGAGCAGTTCTTC,CASSLSDRELYNEQFF
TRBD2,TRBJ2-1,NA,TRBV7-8,TGTGCCAGCAGCCCGCGGACTAGCGGGGGTTCCTCCTACAATGAGCAGTTCTTC,CASSPRTSGGSSYNEQFF
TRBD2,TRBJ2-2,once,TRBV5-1,TGCGCCAGCAGCTTGGGGACTAGCGGGAGGTCCCTTAAAGGTCGGGAGCTGTTTTTT,CASSLGTSGRSLKGRELFF
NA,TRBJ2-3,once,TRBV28,TGTGCCAGCAGTTCGAACCCGGCGGCGGAAAGCACAGATACGCAGTATTTT,CASSSNPAAESTDTQYF
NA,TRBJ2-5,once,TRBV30,TGTGCCTGGAGTGTACTGGGGGGAATGGGCGCAGAGACCCAGTACTTC,CAWSVLGGMGAETQYF
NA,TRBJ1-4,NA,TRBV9,TGTGCCAGCAGTGCAGATTGGTCGGAAAAACTGTTTTTT,CASSADWSEKLFF
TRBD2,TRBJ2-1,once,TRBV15,TGTGCCACCAGCAGAGTGGGACTAGGTTCTTACAATGAGCAGTTCTTC,CATSRVGLGSYNEQFF
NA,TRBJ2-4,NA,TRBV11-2,TGTGCCAGCAGCCTGGACCTAGCACTTCCAAACATTCAGTACTTC,CASSLDLALPNIQYF
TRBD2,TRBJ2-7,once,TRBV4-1,TGCGCCAGCAGCCAAGCCGACACTAGCGGGAGTTCCTACGAGCAGTACTTC,CASSQADTSGSSYEQYF
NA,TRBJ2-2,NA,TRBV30,TGTGCCTGGAGTGTCAGAGGGAAAGCGAACACCGGGGAGCTGTTTTTT,CAWSVRGKANTGELFF
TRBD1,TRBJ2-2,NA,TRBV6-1,TGTGCCAGCGGTAGGGACAGGGCGATAGCCGGGGAGCTGTTTTTT,CASGRDRAIAGELFF
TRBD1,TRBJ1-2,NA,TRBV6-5,TGTGCCAGCAGCCTCCGTGGGACAGTGTTCTATGGCTACACCTTC,CASSLRGTVFYGYTF
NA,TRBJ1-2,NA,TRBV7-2,TGTGCCAGCAGCTTAGGAGGGCCCGGCTATGGCTACACCTTC,CASSLGGPGYGYTF
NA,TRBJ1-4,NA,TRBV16,TGTGCCAGCAGCCGCAACAGGGCAACTAATGAAAAACTGTTTTTT,CASSRNRATNEKLFF
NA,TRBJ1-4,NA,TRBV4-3,TGCGCCAGCAGCCAAGGGGCACCCTTCGCAACTAATGAAAAACTGTTTTTT,CASSQGAPFATNEKLFF
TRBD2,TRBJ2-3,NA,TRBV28,TGTGCCAGCAGCGATCCTAGCGGGGGGACAGATACGCAGTATTTT,CASSDPSGGTDTQYF
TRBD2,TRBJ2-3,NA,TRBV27,TGTGCCAGCAATGAACTAGCGGGTGTACCTAGCACAGATACGCAGTATTTT,CASNELAGVPSTDTQYF
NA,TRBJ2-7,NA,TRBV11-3,TGTGCCAGCAGCTTACGGCAGGGGAGCCACGAGCAGTACTTC,CASSLRQGSHEQYF
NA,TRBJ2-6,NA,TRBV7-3,TGTGCCAGCAGCTTAGCCAGGGTATTAAGCTCTGGGGCCAACGTCCTGACTTTC,CASSLARVLSSGANVLTF
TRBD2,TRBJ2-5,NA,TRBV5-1,TGCGCCAGCAGCTTCCCGGGGGGTGAGACCCAGTACTTC,CASSFPGGETQYF
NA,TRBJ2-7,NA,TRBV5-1,TGCGCCAGCAGCTCCTCTACTCGGGAGCAGTACTTC,CASSSSTREQYF
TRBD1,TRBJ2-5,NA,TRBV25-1,TGTGCCAGCAGTGGCAGGACAGGGAGAGAGACCCAGTACTTC,CASSGRTGRETQYF
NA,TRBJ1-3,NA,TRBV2,TGTGCCAGCAGTGAATCGGAGTATGGAAACACCATATATTTT,CASSESEYGNTIYF
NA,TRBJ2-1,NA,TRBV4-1,TGCGCCAGCAGCCAAGGTTCGGGGTACAATGAGCAGTTCTTC,CASSQGSGYNEQFF
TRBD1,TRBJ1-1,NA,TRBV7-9,TGTGCCAGCAGCTTAGGGGACAGACTGAACACTGAAGCTTTCTTT,CASSLGDRLNTEAFF
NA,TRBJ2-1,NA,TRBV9,TGTGCCAGCAGCGTAGGCGCGGGGGCTTACAATGAGCAGTTCTTC,CASSVGAGAYNEQFF
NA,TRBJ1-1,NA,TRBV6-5,TGTGCCAGCAGCCGCGACACGCTTATGAACACTGAAGCTTTCTTT,CASSRDTLMNTEAFF
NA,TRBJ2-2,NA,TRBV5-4,TGTGCCAGCAGCTTGGTAGCGTCGAACACCGGGGAGCTGTTTTTT,CASSLVASNTGELFF
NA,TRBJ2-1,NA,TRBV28,TGTGCCAGCAGTTTAGGTCGGGTCCGGCTTGAGCAGTTCTTC,CASSLGRVRLEQFF
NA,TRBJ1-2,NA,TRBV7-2,TGTGCCAGCAGCTTAATGGTACAAGCTAACTATGGCTACACCTTC,CASSLMVQANYGYTF
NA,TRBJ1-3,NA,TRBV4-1,TGCGCCAGCACCCAAACCCAGGGGCTCGGAAACACCATATATTTT,CASTQTQGLGNTIYF
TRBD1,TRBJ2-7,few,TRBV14,TGTGCCAGCAGCCAACTTTTTTTGAGACAGGGATTAACCTACGAGCAGTACTTC,CASSQLFLRQGLTYEQYF
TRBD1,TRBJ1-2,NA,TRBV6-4,TGTGCCAGCAGACCGGACAGGACGAGCTGGGGCTACACCTTC,CASRPDRTSWGYTF
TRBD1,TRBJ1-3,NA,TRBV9,TGTGCCAGCAGCGAGTGGGATGTGACAGGGGGAGGAAACACCATATATTTT,CASSEWDVTGGGNTIYF
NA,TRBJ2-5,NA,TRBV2,TGTGCCAGCAGTGCCGAGGTTGGGGAGACCCAGTACTTC,CASSAEVGETQYF
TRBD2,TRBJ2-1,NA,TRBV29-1,TGCAGCGTCCTACTAGCGGGGGACTACAATGAGCAGTTCTTC,CSVLLAGDYNEQFF
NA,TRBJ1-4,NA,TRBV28,TGTGCCAGCAGTTTAGTACGGGAAAAACTGTTTTTT,CASSLVREKLFF
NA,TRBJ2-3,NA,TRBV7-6,TGTGCCAGCAGCTTGACGGGAGCGCACACAGATACGCAGTATTTT,CASSLTGAHTDTQYF
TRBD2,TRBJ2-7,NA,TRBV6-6,TGTGCCAGCAGTTACTCGACACTAGCGGAAGAGCAGTACTTC,CASSYSTLAEEQYF
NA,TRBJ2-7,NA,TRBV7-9,TGTGCCAGCCAGGGCTCCTACGAGCAGTACTTC,CASQGSYEQYF
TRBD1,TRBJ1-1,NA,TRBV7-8,TGTGCCAGCAGCCCCGGACAGGGCGGCCCTGAAGCTTTCTTT,CASSPGQGGPEAFF
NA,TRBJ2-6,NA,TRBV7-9,TGTGCCAGCAGCTTAAAGACCGGACACTCTGGGGCCAACGTCCTGACTTTC,CASSLKTGHSGANVLTF
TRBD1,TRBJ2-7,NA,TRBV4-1,TGCGCCAGCAGCCCGAGGGACAGGGCCTACGAGCAGTACTTC,CASSPRDRAYEQYF